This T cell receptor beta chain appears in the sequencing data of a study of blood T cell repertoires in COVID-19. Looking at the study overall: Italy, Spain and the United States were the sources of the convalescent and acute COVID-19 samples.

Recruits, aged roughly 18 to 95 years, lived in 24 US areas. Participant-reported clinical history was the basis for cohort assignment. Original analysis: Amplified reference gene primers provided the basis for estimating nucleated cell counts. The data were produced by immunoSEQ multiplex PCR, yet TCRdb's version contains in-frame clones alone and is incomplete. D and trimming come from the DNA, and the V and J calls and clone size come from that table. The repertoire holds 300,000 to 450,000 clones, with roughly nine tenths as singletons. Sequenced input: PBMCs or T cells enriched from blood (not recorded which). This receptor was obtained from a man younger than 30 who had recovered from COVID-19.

Here the CDR3 DNA reads TGTGCCAGCAGTGACTTGGGCCCCTATGGCTACACCTTC. Translation: CASSDLGPYGYTF. The chain links TRBV25-1 to TRBJ1-2; no firm D call. The V gene lost 3 bases and the J gene lost 4 bases, with 9 bases spanning the gap. The CDR3 spans 13 residues. Germline values: CDR1 MGHDK, CDR2 SYGVNS.